The entry below describes one T cell receptor (beta chain). What it binds is unknown. Separation from the approximately 710-subject first cohort characterized the approximately 120-subject validation cohort, to which the donors belonged. The CDR3 runs to 16 residues. This sample stems from a study of cytomegalovirus exposure and HLA in healthy donors. Regarding the study as a whole: Under in vitro conditions, a few CMV-associated chains were confirmed as specific for CMV antigens. Using the classifier, cytomegalovirus status was reportedly diagnosed with high specificity and sensitivity.

Sequencing used immunoSEQ multiplex PCR; TCRdb keeps in-frame clones, though not all of them. The sample has roughly 79,000 clones; about 92% are singletons. This receptor was obtained from a man younger than 35 in good health and CMV-seronegative. V gene TRBV21-1 combines with J gene TRBJ1-1; the table's TRBD1 call for D was not verified on the DNA. TRBV21-1 is a pseudogene locus. The sequencing sample was made of PBMCs. CDR3 loop: CASSIPTGKMNTEAFF. For the CDR3, the DNA is TGTGCCAGCAGCATCCCGACAGGGAAGATGAACACTGAAGCTTTCTTT.